This T cell receptor beta chain is drawn from a study of CD8+ T cells in alopecia areata. V was clipped by 1 base and J by 5 bases, with 8 bases between them. Germline values: CDR1 MNHEY, CDR2 SMNVEV (reference sequence). The CDR3 extends over 13 amino acids. Following extraction, RNA underwent reverse transcription to cDNA, which served as the sequencing template. Using immunoSEQ multiplex PCR, the repertoire was profiled, and TCRdb retains in-frame clones only, with some absent. The sample includes around 200,000 clones, around 58% of them seen just once. The treatment: oral pan-JAK inhibitor, 5-10 mg twice daily. Collection of lesional scalp punch biopsies and peripheral blood was performed in alopecia areata patients.

The chain joins TRBV27 to TRBJ1-1; D not resolved. The sample was CD8+ T cells sorted from blood, taken at week 24, from a patient treated with tofacitinib. This sequence was found in a human donor with alopecia areata. CDR3 bases: TGTGCCAGCAGTTTATTTTTTGGGACTGAAGCTTTCTTT. It is translated as CASSLFFGTEAFF.